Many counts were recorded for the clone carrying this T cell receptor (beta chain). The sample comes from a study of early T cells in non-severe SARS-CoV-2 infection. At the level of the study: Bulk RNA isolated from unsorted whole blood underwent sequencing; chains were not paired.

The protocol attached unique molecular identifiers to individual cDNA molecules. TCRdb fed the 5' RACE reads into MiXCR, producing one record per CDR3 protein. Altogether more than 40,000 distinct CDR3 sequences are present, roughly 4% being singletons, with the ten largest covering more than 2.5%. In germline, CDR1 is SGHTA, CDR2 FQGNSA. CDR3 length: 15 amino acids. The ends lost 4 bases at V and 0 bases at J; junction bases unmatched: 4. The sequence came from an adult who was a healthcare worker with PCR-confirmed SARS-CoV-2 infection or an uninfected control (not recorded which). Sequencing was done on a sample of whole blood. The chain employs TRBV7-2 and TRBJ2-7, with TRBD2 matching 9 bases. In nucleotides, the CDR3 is TGTGCCAGCAGCTCGCCGGGACTAGCCTCCTACGAGCAGTACTTC. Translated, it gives CASSSPGLASYEQYF.